The source of this T cell receptor (beta chain) is a study of T cells in Graves' hyperthyroidism and ophthalmopathy. Study-level points and caveats: Blood also held most thyroid clonotypes expanded beyond 0.001.

This clonotype was counted a few times. Its specificity is unknown. Trimming pared 2 bases from V and 3 bases from J, leaving 13 bases between. The CDR3 extends over 15 amino acids. Germline V gene data show CDR1 as DFQATT and CDR2 as SNEGSKA (reference sequence). TCR beta CDR3 regions were amplified from RNA transcripts. Carried out on the TCR CDR3, a first-round RT-PCR used the HTBI primer set. MiXCR, applied by TCRdb to the multiplex PCR reads, yields one record per CDR3 protein. In the table there are a few hundred thousand distinct CDR3 sequences, approximately 44% of which are singletons. V and J are TRBV20-1 and TRBJ1-4; D gene ambiguous. The receptor comes from a woman younger than 30 with Graves' hyperthyroidism. Sequencing used peripheral blood or thyroid tissue (not recorded which). This CDR3 reads CSARNYQEANEKLFF. The CDR3 DNA is TGCAGTGCTAGAAATTACCAGGAGGCTAATGAAAAACTGTTTTTT.